This T cell receptor (beta chain) was retrieved from a study of cytomegalovirus exposure and HLA in healthy donors. After removal of 4 bases from V and 4 bases from J, the junction contained 16 bases not matched to a gene. The CDR3 sequence is 18 residues long. Germline CDR1 reads SGHDT; CDR2 reads YYEEEE. Worth noting for this clone: The antigen is not known.

A multiplex PCR was run with 60 Vbeta primers and 13 Jbeta primers. Some clones are missing from TCRdb's copy, which holds only in-frame ones; the method was immunoSEQ multiplex PCR. The sample has 35,000 to 45,000 clones; about two thirds are singletons. Points from the study as a whole: A later analysis linked a missense variant in DCLRE1C to the trimming of TCR beta V and J genes. In an earlier analysis, about 87% or about 30%: the productive usage of most TCR beta V segments.

The receptor was isolated from a man in his fifties or sixties in good health and CMV-seropositive. Sequenced material: PBMCs. The chain recombines TRBV5-6 with TRBJ2-2; TRBD1 matches at 7 bases. CDR3 amino acids: CASSRAHGQALLTGELFF. The CDR3 DNA reads TGTGCCAGCAGCCGAGCCCACGGACAGGCACTTCTCACCGGGGAGCTGTTTTTT.